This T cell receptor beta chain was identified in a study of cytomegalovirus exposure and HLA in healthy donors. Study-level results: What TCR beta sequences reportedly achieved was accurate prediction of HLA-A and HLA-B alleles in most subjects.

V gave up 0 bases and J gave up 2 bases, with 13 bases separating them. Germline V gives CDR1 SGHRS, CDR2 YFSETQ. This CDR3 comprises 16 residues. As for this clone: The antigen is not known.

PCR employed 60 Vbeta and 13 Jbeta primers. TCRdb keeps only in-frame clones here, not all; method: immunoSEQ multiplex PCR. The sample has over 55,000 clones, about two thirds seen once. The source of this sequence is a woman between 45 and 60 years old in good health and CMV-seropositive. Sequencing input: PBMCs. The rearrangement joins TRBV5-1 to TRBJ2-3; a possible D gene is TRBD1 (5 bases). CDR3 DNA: TGCGCCAGCAGCTTGGACAGGAATTTAGCCACAGATACGCAGTATTTT. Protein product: CASSLDRNLATDTQYF.